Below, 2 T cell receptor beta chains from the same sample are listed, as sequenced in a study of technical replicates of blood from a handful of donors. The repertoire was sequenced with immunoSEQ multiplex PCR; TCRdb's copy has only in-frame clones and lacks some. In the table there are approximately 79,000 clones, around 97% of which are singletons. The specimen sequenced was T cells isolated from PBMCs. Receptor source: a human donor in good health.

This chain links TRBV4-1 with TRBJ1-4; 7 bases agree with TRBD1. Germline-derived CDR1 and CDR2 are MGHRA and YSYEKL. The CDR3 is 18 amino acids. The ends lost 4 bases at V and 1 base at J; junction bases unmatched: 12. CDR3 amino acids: CASSRKRYRGETNEKLFF. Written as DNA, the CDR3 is TGCGCCAGCAGCCGCAAGAGGTACAGGGGCGAAACTAATGAAAAACTGTTTTTT.

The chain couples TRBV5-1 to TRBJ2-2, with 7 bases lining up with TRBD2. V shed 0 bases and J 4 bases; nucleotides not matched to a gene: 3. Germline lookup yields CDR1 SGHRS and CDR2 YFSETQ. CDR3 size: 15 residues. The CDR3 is CASSLGTGGTGELFF. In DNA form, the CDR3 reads TGCGCCAGCAGCTTGGGGACGGGGGGCACCGGGGAGCTGTTTTTT.